The clone carrying this T cell receptor (beta chain) has only a few counts. What it recognizes is unknown. This record belongs to a study of T cell responses to AZD1222 COVID-19 vaccine. As for the study in general: Analysis merged second doses at about 4 or about 12 weeks. Study-level results: Recipients of two AZD1222 doses showed rising Spike-specific TCR breadth and depth. Vaccine-associated CD4 TCRs spanned spike, dominant at 160-218 and 743-854. Clonal diversity was possibly underestimated; the donors were predominantly white British and more often female.

TCRdb keeps only in-frame clones here, not all; method: immunoSEQ multiplex PCR. The sample has approximately 180,000 clones; 75% to 90% are singletons. The ends lost 0 bases at V and 3 bases at J; junction bases unmatched: 2. The CDR3 loop spans 14 amino acids. Germline assignment: CDR1 KGHSH and CDR2 LQKENI. This sequence was found in an adult in good health. The material sequenced was peripheral blood, taken on day 0 of AZD1222 vaccination. V is TRBV18 and J is TRBJ2-7; 7 bases agree with TRBD1. The CDR3 region is CASSPPGQLYEQYF. In nucleotides, the CDR3 is TGTGCCAGCTCACCACCGGGACAGCTCTACGAGCAGTACTTC.